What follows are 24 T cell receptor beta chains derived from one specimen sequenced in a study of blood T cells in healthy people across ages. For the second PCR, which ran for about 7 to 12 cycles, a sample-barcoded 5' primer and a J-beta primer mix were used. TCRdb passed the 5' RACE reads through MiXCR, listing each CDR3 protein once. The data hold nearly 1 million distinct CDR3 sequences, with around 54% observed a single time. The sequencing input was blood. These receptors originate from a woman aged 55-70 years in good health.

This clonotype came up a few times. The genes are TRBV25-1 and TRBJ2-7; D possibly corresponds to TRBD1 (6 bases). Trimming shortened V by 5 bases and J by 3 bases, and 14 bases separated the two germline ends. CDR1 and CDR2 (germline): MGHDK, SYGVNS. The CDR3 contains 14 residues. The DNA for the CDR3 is TGTGCCAGCAGTCCTCGGACAGCATTCTACGAGCAGTACTTC. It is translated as CASSPRTAFYEQYF.

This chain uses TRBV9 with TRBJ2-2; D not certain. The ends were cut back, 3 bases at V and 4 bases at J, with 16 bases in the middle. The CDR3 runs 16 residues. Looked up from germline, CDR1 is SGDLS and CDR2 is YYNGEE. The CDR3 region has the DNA TGTGCCAGCAGCGCAGGTCGCCGGGCCCCCACCGGGGAGCTGTTTTTT. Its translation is CASSAGRRAPTGELFF.

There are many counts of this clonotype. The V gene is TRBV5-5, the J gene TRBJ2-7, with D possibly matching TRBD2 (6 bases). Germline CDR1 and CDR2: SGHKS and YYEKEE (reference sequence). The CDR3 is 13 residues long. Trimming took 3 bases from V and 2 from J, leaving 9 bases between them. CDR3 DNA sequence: TGTGCCAGCAGCTCTGGAGGGACCTACGAGCAGTACTTC. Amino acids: CASSSGGTYEQYF.

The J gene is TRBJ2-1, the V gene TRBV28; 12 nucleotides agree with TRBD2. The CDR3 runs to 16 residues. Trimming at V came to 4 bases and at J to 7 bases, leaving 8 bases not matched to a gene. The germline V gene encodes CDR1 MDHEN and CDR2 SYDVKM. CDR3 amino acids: CASSSSLAGGPNEQFF. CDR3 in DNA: TGTGCCAGCAGTTCATCCCTAGCGGGAGGGCCTAATGAGCAGTTCTTC.

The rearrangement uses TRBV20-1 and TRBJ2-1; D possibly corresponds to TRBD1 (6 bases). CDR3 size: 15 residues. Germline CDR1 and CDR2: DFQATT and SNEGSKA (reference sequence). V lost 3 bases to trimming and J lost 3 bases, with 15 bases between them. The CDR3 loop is CSASDPGHNYNEQFF. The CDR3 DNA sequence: TGCAGTGCTAGCGACCCGGGACATAACTACAATGAGCAGTTCTTC.

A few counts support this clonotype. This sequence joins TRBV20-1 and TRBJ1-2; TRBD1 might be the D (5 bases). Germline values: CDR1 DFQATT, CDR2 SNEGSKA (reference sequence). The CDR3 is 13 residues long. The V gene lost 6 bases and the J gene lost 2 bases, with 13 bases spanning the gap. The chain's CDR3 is CSATVEGNYGYTF. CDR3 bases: TGCAGTGCCACTGTCGAGGGGAACTATGGCTACACCTTC.

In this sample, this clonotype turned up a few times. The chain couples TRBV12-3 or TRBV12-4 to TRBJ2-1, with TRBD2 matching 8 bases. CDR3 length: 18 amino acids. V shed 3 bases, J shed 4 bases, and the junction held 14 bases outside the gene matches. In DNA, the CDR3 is TGTGCCAGCAGTTTGTTTCCGGGGCGGGGGGAATTATACAATGAGCAGTTCTTC. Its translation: CASSLFPGRGELYNEQFF.

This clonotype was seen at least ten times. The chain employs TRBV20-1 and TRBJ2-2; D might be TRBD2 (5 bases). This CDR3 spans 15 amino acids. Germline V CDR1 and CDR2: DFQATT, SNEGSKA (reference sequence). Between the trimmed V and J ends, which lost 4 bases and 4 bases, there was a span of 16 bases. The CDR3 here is CSANSLVEGTGELFF. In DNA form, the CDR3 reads TGCAGTGCTAACTCACTAGTCGAGGGCACCGGGGAGCTGTTTTTT.

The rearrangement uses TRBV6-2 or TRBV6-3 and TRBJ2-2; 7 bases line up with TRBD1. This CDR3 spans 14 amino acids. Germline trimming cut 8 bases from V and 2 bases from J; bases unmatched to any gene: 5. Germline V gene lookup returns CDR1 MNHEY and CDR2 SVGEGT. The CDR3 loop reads CASGQAPNTGELFF. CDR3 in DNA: TGTGCCAGCGGACAGGCGCCTAACACCGGGGAGCTGTTTTTT.

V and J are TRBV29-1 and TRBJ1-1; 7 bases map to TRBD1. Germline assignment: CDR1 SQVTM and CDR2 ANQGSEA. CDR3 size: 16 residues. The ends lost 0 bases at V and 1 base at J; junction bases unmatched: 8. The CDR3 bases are TGCAGCGTTGAAGATCCTAGGGGGCGGCCGAACACTGAAGCTTTCTTT. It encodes CSVEDPRGRPNTEAFF.

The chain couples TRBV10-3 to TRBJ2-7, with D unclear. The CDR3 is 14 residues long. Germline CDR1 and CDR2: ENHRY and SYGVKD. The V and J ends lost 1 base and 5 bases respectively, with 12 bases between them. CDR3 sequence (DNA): TGTGCCATCAGTGAGTTCACGTCTAAAGACGAGCAGTACTTC. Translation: CAISEFTSKDEQYF.

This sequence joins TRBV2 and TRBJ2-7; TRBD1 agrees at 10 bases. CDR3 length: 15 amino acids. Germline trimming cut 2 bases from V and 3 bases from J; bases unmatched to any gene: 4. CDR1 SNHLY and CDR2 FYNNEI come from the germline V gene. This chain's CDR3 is CASSESGTGDYEQYF. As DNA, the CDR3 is TGTGCCAGCAGTGAATCCGGGACAGGGGACTACGAGCAGTACTTC.

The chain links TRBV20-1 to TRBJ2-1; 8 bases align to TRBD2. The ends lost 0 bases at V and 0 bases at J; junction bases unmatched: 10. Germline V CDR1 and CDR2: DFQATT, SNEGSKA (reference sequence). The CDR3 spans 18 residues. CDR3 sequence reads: CSAREASGYDDSYNEQFF. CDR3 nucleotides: TGCAGTGCTAGAGAGGCTAGCGGGTATGACGACTCCTACAATGAGCAGTTCTTC.

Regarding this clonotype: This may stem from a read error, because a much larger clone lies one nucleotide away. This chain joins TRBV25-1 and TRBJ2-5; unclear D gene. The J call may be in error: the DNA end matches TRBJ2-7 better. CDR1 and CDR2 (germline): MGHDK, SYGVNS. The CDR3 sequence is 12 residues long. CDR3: CATQWGTDEQYF. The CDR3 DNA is TGTGCCACTCAGTGGGGTACCGACGAGCAGTACTTC.

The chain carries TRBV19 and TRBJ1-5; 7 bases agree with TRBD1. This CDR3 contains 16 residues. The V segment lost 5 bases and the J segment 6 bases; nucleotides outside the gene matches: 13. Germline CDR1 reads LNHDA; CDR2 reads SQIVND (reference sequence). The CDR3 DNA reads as TGTGCCAGTAGTCCCGGTTGGCAGGGGGTGGGTCAGCCCCAGCATTTT. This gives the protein CASSPGWQGVGQPQHF.

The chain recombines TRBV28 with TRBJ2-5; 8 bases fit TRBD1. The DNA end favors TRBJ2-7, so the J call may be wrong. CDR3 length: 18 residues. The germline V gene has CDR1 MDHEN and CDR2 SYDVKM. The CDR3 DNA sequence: TGTGCCAGCAGTACCAGACAGGGGATTACGAACCTTCCCTACGAGCAGTACTTC. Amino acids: CASSTRQGITNLPYEQYF.

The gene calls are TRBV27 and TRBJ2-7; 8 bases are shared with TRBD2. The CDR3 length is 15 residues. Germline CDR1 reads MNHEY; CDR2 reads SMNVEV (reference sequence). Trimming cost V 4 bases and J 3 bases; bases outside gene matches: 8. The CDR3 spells CASSSPGLALYEQYF. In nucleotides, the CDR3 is TGTGCCAGCAGTTCCCCCGGACTAGCCCTCTACGAGCAGTACTTC.

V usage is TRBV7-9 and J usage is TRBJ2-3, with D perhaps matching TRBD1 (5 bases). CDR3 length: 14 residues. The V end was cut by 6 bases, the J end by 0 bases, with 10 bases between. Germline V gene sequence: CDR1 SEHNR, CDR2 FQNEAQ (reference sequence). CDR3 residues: CASRGRSSTDTQYF. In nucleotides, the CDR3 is TGTGCCAGCAGGGGGCGGTCTAGCACAGATACGCAGTATTTT.

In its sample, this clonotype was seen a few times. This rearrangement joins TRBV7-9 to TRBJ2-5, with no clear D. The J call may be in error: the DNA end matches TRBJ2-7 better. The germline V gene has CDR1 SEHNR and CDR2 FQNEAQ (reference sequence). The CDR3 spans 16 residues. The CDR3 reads CASSPSYRVGFYEQYF. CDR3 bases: TGTGCCAGCAGCCCCAGTTACAGAGTTGGCTTTTACGAGCAGTACTTC.

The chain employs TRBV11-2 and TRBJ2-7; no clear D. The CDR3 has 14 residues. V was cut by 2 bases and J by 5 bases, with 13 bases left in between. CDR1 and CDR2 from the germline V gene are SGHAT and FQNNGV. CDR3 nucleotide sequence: TGTGCCAGCAGCTTAATTTCGGCGAAGGACGAGCAGTACTTC. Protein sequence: CASSLISAKDEQYF.

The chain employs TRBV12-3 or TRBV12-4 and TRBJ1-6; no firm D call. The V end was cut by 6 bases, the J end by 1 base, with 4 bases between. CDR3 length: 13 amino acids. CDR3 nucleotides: TGTGCCAGCAGGGCTTCCTATAATTCACCCCTCCACTTT. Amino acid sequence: CASRASYNSPLHF.

The CDR3 loop reads CASRTRETQYF. Written as DNA, the CDR3 is TGTGCCAGCAGGACCAGGGAGACCCAGTACTTC. The chain has TRBV2 and TRBJ2-5; unclear D gene. CDR1 and CDR2 from the germline V gene are SNHLY and FYNNEI. The CDR3 runs to 11 residues. Trimming took off 6 bases at V and 5 bases at J, with 7 bases between the two ends. The variable domain in full, with the rest retrieved from reference TRBV2 and TRBJ2-5, is EPEVTQTPSHQVTQMGQEVILRCVPISNHLYFYWYRQILGQKVEFLVSFYNNEISEKSEIFDDQFSVERPDGSNFTLKIRSTKLEDSAMYFCASRTRETQYFGPGTRLLVL.

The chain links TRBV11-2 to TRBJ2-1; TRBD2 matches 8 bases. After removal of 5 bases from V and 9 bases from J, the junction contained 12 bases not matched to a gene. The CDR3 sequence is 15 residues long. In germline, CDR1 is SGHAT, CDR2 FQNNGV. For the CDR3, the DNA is TGTGCCAGCAGCCGGAGCGGGAGTCGTTTAATTGAGCAGTTCTTC. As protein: CASSRSGSRLIEQFF.

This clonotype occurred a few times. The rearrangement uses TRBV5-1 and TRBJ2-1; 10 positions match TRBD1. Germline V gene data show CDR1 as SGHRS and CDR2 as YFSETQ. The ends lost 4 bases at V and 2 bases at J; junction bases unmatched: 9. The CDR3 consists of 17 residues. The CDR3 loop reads CASSPQPGQGTYNEQFF. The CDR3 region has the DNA TGCGCCAGCAGCCCACAACCGGGACAGGGGACCTACAATGAGCAGTTCTTC.